This T cell receptor beta chain was profiled in a study of blood T cell repertoires in COVID-19. The wider study: The origin of the acute and convalescent COVID-19 samples was the United States, Italy and Spain. PBMCs, B-cell-depleted T cells, or T cells provided the cDNA or gDNA that made up the material.

Germline V CDR1 and CDR2: KGHSH, LQKENI. V lost 7 bases, J lost 8 bases, and 1 base stayed unmatched. The CDR3 runs to 12 residues. Profiling relied on immunoSEQ multiplex PCR, and the TCRdb table lists in-frame clones only, not all of them. The profile covers under 90,000 clones, with nearly 80% appearing a single time and less than 15% taken by the ten largest. This chain joins TRBV18 and TRBJ2-1; 11 bases line up with TRBD2. The clonotype comes from a human donor in a cohort sampled during active COVID-19. What was sequenced was peripheral blood. The CDR3 nucleotides are TGTGCCAGCTTAGCGGGAGGGGATGAGCAGTTCTTC. It specifies CASLAGGDEQFF.